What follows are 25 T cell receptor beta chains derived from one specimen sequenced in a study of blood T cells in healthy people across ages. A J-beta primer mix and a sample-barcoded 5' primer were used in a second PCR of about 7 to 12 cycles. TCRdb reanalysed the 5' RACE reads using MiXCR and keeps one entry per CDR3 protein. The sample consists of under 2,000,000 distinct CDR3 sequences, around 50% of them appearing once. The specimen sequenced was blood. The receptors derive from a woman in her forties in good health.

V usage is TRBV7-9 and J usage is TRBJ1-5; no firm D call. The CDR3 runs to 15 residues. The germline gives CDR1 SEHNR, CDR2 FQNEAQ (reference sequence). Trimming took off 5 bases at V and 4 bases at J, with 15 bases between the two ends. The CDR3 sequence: CASSTTAGVNQPQHF. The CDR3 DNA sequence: TGTGCCAGCAGCACCACGGCCGGAGTAAATCAGCCCCAGCATTTT.

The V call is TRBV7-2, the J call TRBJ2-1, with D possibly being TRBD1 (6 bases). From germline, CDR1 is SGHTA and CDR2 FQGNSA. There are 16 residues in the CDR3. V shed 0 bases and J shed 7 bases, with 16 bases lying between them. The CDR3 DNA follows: TGTGCCAGCAGCTTAGCTGTGGGGGCAGGAGCAAATGAGCAGTTCTTC. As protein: CASSLAVGAGANEQFF.

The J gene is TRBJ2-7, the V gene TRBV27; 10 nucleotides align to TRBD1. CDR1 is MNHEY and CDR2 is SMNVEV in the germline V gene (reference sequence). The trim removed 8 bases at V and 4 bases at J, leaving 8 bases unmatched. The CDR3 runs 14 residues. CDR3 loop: CASAPGQGIYEQYF. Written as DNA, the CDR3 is TGTGCCAGCGCCCCGGGACAGGGGATTTACGAGCAGTACTTC.

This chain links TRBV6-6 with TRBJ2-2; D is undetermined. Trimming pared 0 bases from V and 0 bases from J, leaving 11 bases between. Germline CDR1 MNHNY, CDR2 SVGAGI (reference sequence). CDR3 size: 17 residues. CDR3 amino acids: CASSYSGLPTNTGELFF. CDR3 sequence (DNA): TGTGCCAGCAGTTACTCTGGTCTACCGACGAACACCGGGGAGCTGTTTTTT.

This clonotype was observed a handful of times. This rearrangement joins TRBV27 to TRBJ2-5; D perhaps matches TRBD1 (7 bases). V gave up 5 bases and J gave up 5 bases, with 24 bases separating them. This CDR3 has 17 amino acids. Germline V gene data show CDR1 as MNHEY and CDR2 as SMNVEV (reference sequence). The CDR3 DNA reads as TGTGCCAGCAGTCCCCCGACCTTGAGGAGGGGGCTTGAGACCCAGTACTTC. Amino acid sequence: CASSPPTLRRGLETQYF.

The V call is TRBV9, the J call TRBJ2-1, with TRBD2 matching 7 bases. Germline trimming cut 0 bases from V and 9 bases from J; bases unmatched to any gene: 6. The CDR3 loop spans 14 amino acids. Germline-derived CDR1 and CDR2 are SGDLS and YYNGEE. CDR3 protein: CASSVEVGGTEQFF. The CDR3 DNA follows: TGTGCCAGCAGCGTAGAGGTGGGGGGGACTGAGCAGTTCTTC.

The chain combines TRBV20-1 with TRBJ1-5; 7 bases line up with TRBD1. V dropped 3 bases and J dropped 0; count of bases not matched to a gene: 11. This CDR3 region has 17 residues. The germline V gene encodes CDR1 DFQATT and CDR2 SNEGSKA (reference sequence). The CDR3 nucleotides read TGCAGTGCTAGGAGGTCAGGGGGGTCCTATAGCAATCAGCCCCAGCATTTT. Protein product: CSARRSGGSYSNQPQHF.

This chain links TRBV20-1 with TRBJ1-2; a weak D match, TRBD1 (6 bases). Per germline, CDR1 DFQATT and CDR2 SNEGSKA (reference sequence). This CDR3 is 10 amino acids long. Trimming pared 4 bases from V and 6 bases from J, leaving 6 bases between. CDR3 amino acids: CSANRDGYTF. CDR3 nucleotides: TGCAGTGCTAACAGGGATGGCTACACCTTC.

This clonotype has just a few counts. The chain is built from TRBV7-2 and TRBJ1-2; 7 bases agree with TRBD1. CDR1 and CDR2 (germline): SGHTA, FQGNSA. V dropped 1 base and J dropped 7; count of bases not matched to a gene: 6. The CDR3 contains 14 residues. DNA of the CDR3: TGTGCCAGCAGCTTAGAAGTGGGGACAGTTGGCTACACCTTC. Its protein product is CASSLEVGTVGYTF.

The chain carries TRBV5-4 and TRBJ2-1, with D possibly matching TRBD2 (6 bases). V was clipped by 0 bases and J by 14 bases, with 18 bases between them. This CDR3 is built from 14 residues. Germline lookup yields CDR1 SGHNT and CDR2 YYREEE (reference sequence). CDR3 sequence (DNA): TGTGCCAGCAGCTTGGCGGGAGTGGGGCGGGTTGAGTTCTTC. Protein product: CASSLAGVGRVEFF.

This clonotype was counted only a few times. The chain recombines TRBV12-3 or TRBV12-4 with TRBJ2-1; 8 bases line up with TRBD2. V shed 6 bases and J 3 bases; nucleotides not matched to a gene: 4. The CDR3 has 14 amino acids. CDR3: CASSRGGLYNEQFF. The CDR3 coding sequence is TGTGCCAGCAGCCGGGGGGGCCTCTACAATGAGCAGTTCTTC.

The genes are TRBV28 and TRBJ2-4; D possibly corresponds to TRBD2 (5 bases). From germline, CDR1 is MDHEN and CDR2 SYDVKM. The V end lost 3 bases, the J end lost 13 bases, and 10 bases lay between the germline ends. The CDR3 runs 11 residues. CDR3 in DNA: TGTGCCAGCAGTTTCTCCGGGGTGCAGTACTTC. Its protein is CASSFSGVQYF.

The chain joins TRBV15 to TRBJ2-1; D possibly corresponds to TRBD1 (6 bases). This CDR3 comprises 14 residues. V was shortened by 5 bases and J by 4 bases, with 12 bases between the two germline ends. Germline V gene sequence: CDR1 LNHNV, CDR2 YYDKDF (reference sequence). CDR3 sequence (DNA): TGTGCCACCAGCGACAGGAGTTCATACAATGAGCAGTTCTTC. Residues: CATSDRSSYNEQFF.

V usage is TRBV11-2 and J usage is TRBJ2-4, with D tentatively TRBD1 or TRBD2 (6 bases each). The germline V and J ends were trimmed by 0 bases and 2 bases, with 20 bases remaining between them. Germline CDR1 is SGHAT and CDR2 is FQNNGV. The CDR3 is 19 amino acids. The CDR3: CASSLELGHRGGPKNIQYF. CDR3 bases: TGTGCCAGCAGCTTAGAACTAGGGCATAGAGGGGGGCCCAAAAACATTCAGTACTTC.

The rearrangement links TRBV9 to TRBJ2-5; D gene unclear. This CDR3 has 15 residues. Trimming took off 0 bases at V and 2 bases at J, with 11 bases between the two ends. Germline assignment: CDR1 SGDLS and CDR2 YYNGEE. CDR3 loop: CASSVDLAPQETQYF. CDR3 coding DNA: TGTGCCAGCAGCGTAGATCTGGCTCCACAAGAGACCCAGTACTTC.

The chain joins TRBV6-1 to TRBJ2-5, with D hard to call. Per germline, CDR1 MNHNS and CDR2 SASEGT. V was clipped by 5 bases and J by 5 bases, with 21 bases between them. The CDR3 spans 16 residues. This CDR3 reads CASSQDITMFSETQYF. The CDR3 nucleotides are TGTGCCAGCAGTCAAGACATCACCATGTTTTCGGAGACCCAGTACTTC.

For the CDR3, the DNA is TGCGCCAGCAGCCAAGTACAGTCTAATGAGCAGTTCTTC. It encodes CASSQVQSNEQFF. This chain joins TRBV4-3 and TRBJ2-1; D is uncertain. The CDR3 is made up of 13 amino acids. Trimming pared 1 base from V and 7 bases from J, leaving 8 bases between. CDR1 and CDR2 from the germline V gene are LGHNA and YSLEER.

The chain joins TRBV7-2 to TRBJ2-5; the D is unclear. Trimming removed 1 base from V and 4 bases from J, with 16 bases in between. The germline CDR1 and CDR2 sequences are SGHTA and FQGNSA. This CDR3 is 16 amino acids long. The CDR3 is CASSLGVVDPSETQYF. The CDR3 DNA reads TGTGCCAGCAGCTTAGGGGTAGTGGACCCCTCAGAGACCCAGTACTTC.

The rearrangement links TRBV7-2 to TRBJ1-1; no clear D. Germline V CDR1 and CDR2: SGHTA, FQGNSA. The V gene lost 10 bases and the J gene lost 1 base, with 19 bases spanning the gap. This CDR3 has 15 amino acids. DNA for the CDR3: TGTGCCATCCCCCGTAGTGGGCAGGAGAACACTGAAGCTTTCTTT. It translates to CAIPRSGQENTEAFF.

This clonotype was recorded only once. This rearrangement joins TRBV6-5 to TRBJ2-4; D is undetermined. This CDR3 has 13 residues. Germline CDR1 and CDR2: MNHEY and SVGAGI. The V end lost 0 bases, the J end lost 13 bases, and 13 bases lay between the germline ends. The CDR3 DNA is TGTGCCAGCAGTTACTCTCTTCTGAGAGAGCAGTACTTC. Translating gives CASSYSLLREQYF.

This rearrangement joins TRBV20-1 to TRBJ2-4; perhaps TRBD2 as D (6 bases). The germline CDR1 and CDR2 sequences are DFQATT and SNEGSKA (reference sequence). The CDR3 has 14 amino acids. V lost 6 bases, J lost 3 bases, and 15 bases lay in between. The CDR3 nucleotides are TGCAGTGCCCCTCGGGGGAGTCGCAAAAACATTCAGTACTTC. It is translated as CSAPRGSRKNIQYF.

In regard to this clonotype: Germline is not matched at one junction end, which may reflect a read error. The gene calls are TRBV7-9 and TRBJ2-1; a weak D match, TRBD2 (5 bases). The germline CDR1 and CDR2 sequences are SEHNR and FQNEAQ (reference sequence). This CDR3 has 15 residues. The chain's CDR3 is CASSLQGVRDNEQFF. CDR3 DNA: TGCGCCAGCAGCTTACAAGGAGTGAGGGACAATGAGCAGTTCTTC.

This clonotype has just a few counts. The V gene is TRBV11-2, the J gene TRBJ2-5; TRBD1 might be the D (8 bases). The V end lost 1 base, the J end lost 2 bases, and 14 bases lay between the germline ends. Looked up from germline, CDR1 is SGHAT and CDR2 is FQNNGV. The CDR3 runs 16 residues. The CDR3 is CASSLGHRGGQETQYF. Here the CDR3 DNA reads TGTGCCAGCAGCTTAGGACACAGGGGGGGACAAGAGACCCAGTACTTC.

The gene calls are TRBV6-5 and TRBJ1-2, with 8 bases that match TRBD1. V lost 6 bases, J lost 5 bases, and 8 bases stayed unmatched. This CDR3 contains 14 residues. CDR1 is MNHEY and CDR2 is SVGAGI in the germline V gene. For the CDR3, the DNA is TGTGCCAGCAGGGACCCGGACAGGGTTTATGGCTACACCTTC. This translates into CASRDPDRVYGYTF.

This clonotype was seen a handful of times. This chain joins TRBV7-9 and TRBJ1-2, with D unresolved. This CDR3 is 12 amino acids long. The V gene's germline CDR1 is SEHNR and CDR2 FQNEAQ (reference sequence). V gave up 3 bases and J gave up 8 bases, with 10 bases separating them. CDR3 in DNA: TGTGCCAGCAGCTTGGAGGCGAGGGGCTACACCTTC. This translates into CASSLEARGYTF.